Listed below are T cell receptor beta chains from one sample, sequenced in a study of T cell responses to AZD1222 COVID-19 vaccine. Assay used: immunoSEQ multiplex PCR; TCRdb lists only in-frame clones, some missing. The table includes under 150,000 clones, just over 90% detected once. The input for sequencing was peripheral blood, taken on day 0 of AZD1222 vaccination. The receptors originated from an adult in good health. Both conserved end residues are part of each CDR3. A D gene is named only where the DNA matches it firmly. Clone size, where shown, is once, few, many, or a class for clones that have expanded.

TRBJ2-4	14	TRBV28	.	.	CASSFSHLGNIQYF	TGTGCCAGCAGTTTTAGCCATCTGGGGAACATTCAGTACTTC
TRBJ2-4	15	TRBV6-5	.	.	CASSPRGLAKNIQYF	TGTGCCAGCAGTCCCAGGGGTTTAGCCAAAAACATTCAGTACTTC
TRBJ1-2	15	TRBV5-1	once	TRBD1	CASRATGGEDYGYTF	TGCGCCAGCAGGGCGACAGGGGGAGAAGACTATGGCTACACCTTC
TRBJ2-7	17	TRBV21-1	once	.	CASSKAQSRPLSYEQYF	TGTGCCAGCAGCAAGGCCCAATCGCGGCCCTTATCCTACGAGCAGTACTTC
TRBJ2-3	14	TRBV15	.	TRBD2	CATGLAGSADTQYF	TGTGCCACCGGACTAGCGGGAAGTGCAGATACGCAGTATTTT
TRBJ1-1	13	TRBV29-1	.	.	CSVRQGMGLQAFF	TGCAGCGTTCGGCAGGGGATGGGACTGCAAGCTTTCTTT
TRBJ2-5	13	TRBV18	.	.	CASSPGEQETQYF	TGTGCCAGCTCACCCGGCGAACAAGAGACCCAGTACTTC
TRBJ2-1	15	TRBV10-3	.	TRBD2	CAIRDGRALGNEQFF	TGTGCCATCAGGGACGGGAGGGCCCTCGGGAATGAGCAGTTCTTC
TRBJ2-1	15	TRBV4-1	.	.	CASSSPPTGYNEQFF	TGCGCCAGCAGCTCCCCACCGACAGGATACAATGAGCAGTTCTTC
TRBJ1-2	15	TRBV3-1/TRBV3-2	.	TRBD1	CASSQGRDRVAGYTF	TGTGCCAGCAGCCAAGGAAGGGACAGGGTAGCTGGCTACACCTTC
TRBJ1-2	15	TRBV5-1	.	.	CASSLRPSANYGYTF	TGCGCCAGCAGCTTGAGGCCGAGTGCTAACTATGGCTACACCTTC
TRBJ1-1	14	TRBV19	.	.	CATSPTLRNTEAFF	TGTGCCACCTCGCCGACCCTTCGGAACACTGAAGCTTTCTTT
TRBJ1-1	12	TRBV30	.	.	CAWRGLGTEAFF	TGTGCCTGGAGGGGGCTCGGAACTGAAGCTTTCTTT
TRBJ2-1	15	TRBV18	.	.	CASSLNPNPYNEQFF	TGTGCCAGCTCACTTAATCCCAACCCATACAATGAGCAGTTCTTC
TRBJ2-1	13	TRBV6-4	few	TRBD1	CATGQGEGNEQFF	TGTGCCACGGGACAGGGGGAAGGCAATGAGCAGTTCTTC
TRBJ2-7	13	TRBV2	once	.	CASSGWARHEQYF	TGTGCCAGCAGTGGGTGGGCGCGCCACGAGCAGTACTTC